What follows are 9 T cell receptor beta chains derived from one specimen sequenced in a study of cytomegalovirus exposure and HLA in healthy donors. Some clones are missing from TCRdb's copy, which holds only in-frame ones; the method was immunoSEQ multiplex PCR. The table records around 190,000 clones, around nine tenths of them present only once. Sequenced: PBMCs. The receptors stem from a man aged 25-45 years in good health and CMV-seropositive.

The chain is built from TRBV28 and TRBJ2-3, with 7 bases aligning to TRBD1. The V segment lost 3 bases and the J segment 0 bases; nucleotides outside the gene matches: 12. The CDR3 is 18 amino acids. CDR1 and CDR2 from the germline V gene are MDHEN and SYDVKM. In DNA form, the CDR3 reads TGTGCCAGCAGTTTTCTGCTCGGACAGGACGCGAGCACAGATACGCAGTATTTT. It translates to CASSFLLGQDASTDTQYF.

The V call is TRBV2, the J call TRBJ2-5; D remains unclear. The germline V and J ends were trimmed by 6 bases and 5 bases, with 7 bases remaining between them. The CDR3 spans 11 residues. Germline V gene lookup returns CDR1 SNHLY and CDR2 FYNNEI. The CDR3 sequence is CASRVWETQYF. The CDR3 DNA reads as TGTGCCAGCAGAGTTTGGGAGACCCAGTACTTC.

The chain is built from TRBV4-1 and TRBJ2-7, with TRBD2 matching 8 bases. Germline V gives CDR1 MGHRA, CDR2 YSYEKL. The CDR3 runs to 16 residues. The V gene end was trimmed by 4 bases and the J gene end by 5 bases; junction bases not matched to a gene: 13. DNA for the CDR3: TGCGCCAGCAGCCCATCCCCCTGGCGGGAGGTCGACGAGCAGTACTTC. It translates to CASSPSPWREVDEQYF.

The chain combines TRBV4-2 with TRBJ1-4; perhaps TRBD1 as D (6 bases). Trimming shortened V by 1 base and J by 2 bases, and 8 bases separated the two germline ends. Per germline, CDR1 LGHNA and CDR2 YNFKEQ. The CDR3 has 15 amino acids. CDR3 in amino acids: CASSQGGGTNEKLFF. CDR3 sequence (DNA): TGTGCCAGCAGCCAAGGAGGGGGGACTAATGAAAAACTGTTTTTT.

The chain carries TRBV6-1 and TRBJ1-1; 8 nucleotides match TRBD1. CDR1 and CDR2 (germline): MNHNS, SASEGT. V was pared by 7 bases and J by 0 bases, with 4 bases of the junction left unmatched. The CDR3 runs 14 residues. The CDR3 coding sequence is TGTGCCAGCACCTTGGGACAGGTGAACACTGAAGCTTTCTTT. It codes for CASTLGQVNTEAFF.

The chain uses TRBV5-1 and TRBJ2-2; TRBD1 matches at 11 bases. Germline V gene sequence: CDR1 SGHRS, CDR2 YFSETQ. Germline trimming cut 4 bases from V and 5 bases from J; bases unmatched to any gene: 7. The CDR3 has 16 residues. CDR3 in DNA: TGCGCCAGCAGCGGGACAGGGGGTCTGGGGACCGGGGAGCTGTTTTTT. Its protein is CASSGTGGLGTGELFF.

The J gene is TRBJ1-1, the V gene TRBV30; D is ambiguous. The germline V gene encodes CDR1 GTSNPN and CDR2 SVGIG (reference sequence). CDR3 size: 13 residues. V was clipped by 1 base and J by 1 base, with 7 bases between them. The CDR3 nucleotides read TGTGCCTGGAGTGAGGGCGGGAACACTGAAGCTTTCTTT. Translated: CAWSEGGNTEAFF.

The rearrangement uses TRBV6-1 and TRBJ2-1; the D is unclear. The CDR3 totals 13 residues. Germline V gene data show CDR1 as MNHNS and CDR2 as SASEGT. The V end was cut by 5 bases, the J end by 6 bases, with 11 bases between. The CDR3 spells CASSPRMSNEQFF. CDR3 DNA sequence: TGTGCCAGCAGTCCCCGGATGTCCAATGAGCAGTTCTTC.

The J gene is TRBJ1-1, the V gene TRBV6-6, with 7 bases lining up with TRBD1. This CDR3 is 15 amino acids long. The V gene end was trimmed by 0 bases and the J gene end by 1 base; junction bases not matched to a gene: 2. Germline values: CDR1 MNHNY, CDR2 SVGAGI (reference sequence). CDR3 sequence: CASSYSRGRNTEAFF. DNA of the CDR3: TGTGCCAGCAGTTACTCGAGGGGGCGGAACACTGAAGCTTTCTTT.